These 11 T cell receptor beta chains share one sample of origin, sequenced in a study of brain T cells in children with intractable seizures. Sequencing used immunoSEQ multiplex PCR; TCRdb keeps in-frame clones, though not all of them. The repertoire has 340,000 or so clones, about 93% of them found once; the top ten carry 5.5% to 6%. Time point reported: blood from clinic visit 5 months post-surgery; TSC patient then seizure free. This material consisted of peripheral blood, taken roughly 5 months after surgery. Source of these receptors: a boy in the first two years of life with tuberous sclerosis and intractable seizures.

The chain employs TRBV18 and TRBJ2-3; no firm D call. Between the trimmed V and J ends, which lost 4 bases and 4 bases, there was a span of 21 bases. Germline V CDR1 and CDR2: KGHSH, LQKENI. The CDR3 consists of 17 residues. CDR3 residues: CASSLVGSRSVADTQYF. The CDR3 region has the DNA TGTGCCAGCTCACTAGTCGGTAGCAGGAGTGTAGCAGATACGCAGTATTTT.

The genes are TRBV11-2 and TRBJ2-7, with D perhaps TRBD1 or TRBD2 (6 bases each). V shed 3 bases and J shed 2 bases, with 11 bases lying between them. CDR1 is SGHAT, CDR2 FQNNGV, per germline. The CDR3 is 14 amino acids. The CDR3 protein is CASSFGGTTYEQYF. Written as DNA, the CDR3 is TGTGCCAGCAGCTTCGGAGGGACAACCTACGAGCAGTACTTC.

This chain connects TRBV6-5 to TRBJ2-7, with D uncertain. CDR3 length: 12 amino acids. Trimming took 7 bases from V and 7 from J, leaving 14 bases between them. Germline CDR1 MNHEY, CDR2 SVGAGI. CDR3 protein: CASTDGQREQYF. Here the CDR3 DNA reads TGTGCCAGCACCGACGGGCAGAGAGAGCAGTACTTC.

The chain joins TRBV7-9 to TRBJ2-7; D perhaps matches TRBD2 (5 bases). Trimming left V 5 bases short and J 2 bases short, with 10 bases between. This CDR3 has 13 amino acids. Germline V gives CDR1 SEHNR, CDR2 FQNEAQ (reference sequence). In nucleotides, the CDR3 is TGTGCCAGCAGCCCGGGAAGTCCCTACGAGCAGTACTTC. Residues: CASSPGSPYEQYF.

The chain has TRBV5-6 and TRBJ2-7, with 8 bases that match TRBD2. After removal of 3 bases from V and 4 bases from J, the junction contained 9 bases not matched to a gene. Germline V gene sequence: CDR1 SGHDT, CDR2 YYEEEE. This CDR3 is built from 15 residues. The CDR3 DNA follows: TGTGCCAGCAGCTGGCAGCGGGGGCTTAAATACGAGCAGTACTTC. Protein product: CASSWQRGLKYEQYF.

CDR3 nucleotides: TGTGCCAGCAGCTTTGTAGGACAGGGGGGATACGAGCAGTACTTC. As protein: CASSFVGQGGYEQYF. The chain uses TRBV11-2 and TRBJ2-7, with 10 bases identical to TRBD1. This CDR3 has 15 residues. Germline CDR1 and CDR2: SGHAT and FQNNGV. V trimming: 3 bases; J trimming: 4 bases; junction bases outside the gene matches: 6.

V usage is TRBV4-1 and J usage is TRBJ2-7; D is undetermined. Per germline, CDR1 MGHRA and CDR2 YSYEKL. V gave up 0 bases and J gave up 7 bases, with 16 bases separating them. The CDR3 contains 15 residues. The CDR3 reads CASSQDRLGRREQYF. Written as DNA, the CDR3 is TGCGCCAGCAGCCAAGATCGGCTAGGCCGTCGGGAGCAGTACTTC.

The V call is TRBV29-1, the J call TRBJ1-2; no definite D call. This CDR3 region has 11 residues. V was trimmed by 7 bases and J by 8 bases, leaving 14 bases between them. CDR1 and CDR2 from the germline V gene are SQVTM and ANQGSEA. The CDR3 nucleotides are TGCAGCGCTGGGCTTATTGGCGGCTACACCTTC. This translates into CSAGLIGGYTF.

The chain has TRBV7-3 and TRBJ1-1; D gene unclear. The germline gives CDR1 SGHTA, CDR2 FQGTGA. There are 13 residues in the CDR3. The ends were cut back, 4 bases at V and 4 bases at J, with 10 bases in the middle. The CDR3 loop reads CASSSLAGTEAFF. CDR3 DNA: TGTGCCAGCAGCTCCCTCGCAGGCACTGAAGCTTTCTTT.

V usage is TRBV30 and J usage is TRBJ1-1; no reliable D call. The V end was cut by 1 base, the J end by 3 bases, with 9 bases between. Germline V gene sequence: CDR1 GTSNPN, CDR2 SVGIG (reference sequence). The CDR3 covers 13 residues. CDR3 in DNA: TGTGCCTGGAGTGACGGATGGGACACTGAAGCTTTCTTT. Encoded protein: CAWSDGWDTEAFF.

This chain joins TRBV7-8 and TRBJ2-7; D is unresolved. This CDR3 has 15 amino acids. Trimming cost V 5 bases and J 0 bases, with 14 bases left between them. Germline CDR1 and CDR2: SGHVS and FQNEAQ. CDR3: CASSHGSVSSYEQYF. The CDR3 DNA follows: TGTGCCAGCAGCCATGGAAGCGTGAGCTCCTACGAGCAGTACTTC.